These T cell receptor beta chains were read from a single sample in a study of T cells after yellow fever vaccination. MiXCR, applied by TCRdb to the 5' RACE reads, yields one record per CDR3 protein. The table shows some 260,000 distinct CDR3 sequences, with roughly 5.2% occurring only once. The source was CD4+ T cells sorted from PBMCs, collected on the day of the yellow fever booster vaccination. These receptors came from a man younger than 30 who received the YFV17D yellow fever vaccine. The CDR3 runs from the conserved cysteine through the conserved F or W. The D gene is left open where the match is weak. Clone size is given for some rows only: seen once, a few or many times, or a class if the clone is expanded.

J: TRBJ2-2; D: .; size: many; V: TRBV12-3/TRBV12-4; CDR3: CAVRSVGENTGELFF; DNA: TGTGCCGTGCGTAGCGTGGGGGAAAACACCGGGGAGCTGTTTTTT
J: TRBJ2-1; D: TRBD1; size: .; V: TRBV4-1; CDR3: CASSQLRDRVFNEQFF; DNA: TGCGCCAGCAGCCAACTCAGGGACAGGGTCTTTAATGAGCAGTTCTTC
J: TRBJ2-3; D: .; size: many; V: TRBV24-1; CDR3: CATSFLDTQYF; DNA: TGTGCCACCAGTTTCCTGGATACGCAGTATTTT
J: TRBJ2-7; D: .; size: .; V: TRBV10-3; CDR3: CAISEGLALSHEQYF; DNA: TGTGCCATCAGTGAAGGGCTAGCGTTGAGCCACGAGCAGTACTTC
J: TRBJ2-3; D: .; size: .; V: TRBV2; CDR3: CASARTIVDTQYF; DNA: TGTGCCAGCGCAAGGACCATTGTAGATACGCAGTATTTT
J: TRBJ2-3; D: .; size: many; V: TRBV2; CDR3: CASRGGAADTQYF; DNA: TGTGCCAGCAGAGGGGGGGCCGCAGATACGCAGTATTTT
J: TRBJ2-7; D: TRBD2; size: few; V: TRBV2; CDR3: CATGTSGPIEQYF; DNA: TGTGCCACCGGGACTAGCGGACCGATAGAGCAGTACTTC
J: TRBJ2-4; D: .; size: many; V: TRBV7-2; CDR3: CASREPGGWGIQYF; DNA: TGTGCCAGCAGAGAACCCGGAGGTTGGGGCATTCAGTACTTC
J: TRBJ1-1; D: .; size: few; V: TRBV4-3; CDR3: CASSQDKNTEAFF; DNA: TGCGCCAGCAGCCAGGACAAGAACACTGAAGCTTTCTTT
J: TRBJ2-5; D: .; size: many; V: TRBV4-1; CDR3: CASSRDQYGSGSQETQYF; DNA: TGCGCCAGCAGCCGGGACCAATACGGATCGGGGAGCCAAGAGACCCAGTACTTC
J: TRBJ1-6; D: TRBD1; size: .; V: TRBV5-1; CDR3: CASSPKDRDYNSPLHF; DNA: TGCGCCAGCAGCCCCAAGGACAGGGACTATAATTCACCCCTCCACTTT
J: TRBJ1-5; D: .; size: few; V: TRBV7-2; CDR3: CASSRGGKGPQHF; DNA: TGTGCCAGCAGCCGTGGAGGGAAGGGGCCCCAGCATTTT
J: TRBJ2-7; D: .; size: .; V: TRBV7-2; CDR3: CASSLGNRVNEQYF; DNA: TGTGCCAGCAGCTTAGGCAACAGGGTCAACGAGCAGTACTTC
J: TRBJ1-6; D: TRBD1; size: few; V: TRBV7-2; CDR3: CASSSQGAVYVHF; DNA: TGTGCCAGCAGCTCACAGGGGGCTGTATATGTCCACTTT
J: TRBJ1-1; D: .; size: many; V: TRBV2; CDR3: CASSESLGAFF; DNA: TGTGCCAGCAGTGAATCTCTAGGAGCTTTCTTT
J: TRBJ1-1; D: TRBD1; size: .; V: TRBV5-4; CDR3: CASSSGQATEAFF; DNA: TGTGCCAGCAGCTCGGGACAGGCCACTGAAGCTTTCTTT
J: TRBJ2-2; D: .; size: few; V: TRBV28; CDR3: CASSLGGVTGELFF; DNA: TGTGCCAGCAGTTTAGGTGGGGTCACCGGGGAGCTGTTTTTT
J: TRBJ2-1; D: .; size: .; V: TRBV28; CDR3: CASSRVYNEQFF; DNA: TGTGCCAGCTCCAGGGTTTACAATGAGCAGTTCTTC
J: TRBJ2-4; D: TRBD2; size: many; V: TRBV3-1; CDR3: CASSRDGLAGRGNIQYF; DNA: TGTGCCAGCAGCCGAGATGGACTAGCGGGGAGGGGAAACATTCAGTACTTC
J: TRBJ2-1; D: .; size: few; V: TRBV4-1; CDR3: CASSHRGKVNEQFF; DNA: TGCGCCAGCAGCCACAGGGGAAAAGTGAATGAGCAGTTCTTC
J: TRBJ1-3; D: .; size: few; V: TRBV5-1; CDR3: CASSLAPDSGNTIYF; DNA: TGCGCCAGCAGCTTGGCGCCAGACTCTGGAAACACCATATATTTT
J: TRBJ2-1; D: .; size: .; V: TRBV3-1; CDR3: CASSHALHEQFF; DNA: TGTGCCAGCAGCCACGCTCTCCATGAGCAGTTCTTC
J: TRBJ2-3; D: .; size: .; V: TRBV5-1; CDR3: CASSFGGAYTDTQYF; DNA: TGCGCCAGCAGCTTTGGGGGGGCCTACACAGATACGCAGTATTTT
J: TRBJ2-2; D: .; size: many; V: TRBV6-5; CDR3: CASNLGSANTGELFF; DNA: TGTGCCAGCAACCTGGGCAGCGCGAACACCGGGGAGCTGTTTTTT
J: TRBJ2-2; D: TRBD1; size: .; V: TRBV11-3; CDR3: CASSNPSSGGGNTGELFF; DNA: TGTGCCAGCAGCAACCCATCGTCAGGGGGCGGCAACACCGGGGAGCTGTTTTTT
J: TRBJ2-1; D: .; size: .; V: TRBV3-1; CDR3: CASSPDRTLYNEQFF; DNA: TGTGCCAGCAGCCCCGACAGGACCCTCTACAATGAGCAGTTCTTC
J: TRBJ2-7; D: TRBD1; size: .; V: TRBV29-1; CDR3: CSTTGVTGTYEQYF; DNA: TGCAGCACCACCGGAGTGACAGGGACGTACGAGCAGTACTTC
J: TRBJ2-4; D: .; size: .; V: TRBV4-3; CDR3: CASSQEGGWSGAKNIQYF; DNA: TGCGCCAGCAGCCAAGAGGGCGGCTGGAGCGGCGCCAAAAACATTCAGTACTTC
J: TRBJ2-7; D: TRBD1; size: many; V: TRBV5-1; CDR3: CASSFLGTGREQYF; DNA: TGCGCCAGCAGCTTCCTAGGGACAGGGCGAGAGCAGTACTTC
J: TRBJ1-1; D: .; size: .; V: TRBV27; CDR3: CASRGRGQNTEAFF; DNA: TGTGCCAGCAGGGGGAGGGGACAGAACACTGAAGCTTTCTTT
J: TRBJ1-5; D: .; size: few; V: TRBV7-2; CDR3: CASSLGRHGNQPQHF; DNA: TGTGCCAGCAGCTTGGGACGGCATGGCAATCAGCCCCAGCATTTT
J: TRBJ1-3; D: .; size: few; V: TRBV28; CDR3: CASIETTGTWGNTIYF; DNA: TGTGCCAGCATCGAAACTACAGGGACGTGGGGAAACACCATATATTTT
J: TRBJ1-1; D: .; size: few; V: TRBV9; CDR3: CASSVYWENTEAFF; DNA: TGTGCCAGCAGCGTATATTGGGAAAACACTGAAGCTTTCTTT
J: TRBJ2-2; D: TRBD1; size: many; V: TRBV20-1; CDR3: CSAPRLTGGKTGELFF; DNA: TGCAGTGCCCCACGCCTGACAGGGGGCAAAACCGGGGAGCTGTTTTTT
J: TRBJ1-4; D: TRBD1; size: many; V: TRBV5-1; CDR3: CASSPTGGNEKLFF; DNA: TGCGCCAGCAGCCCGACAGGGGGAAATGAAAAACTGTTTTTT
J: TRBJ2-5; D: .; size: many; V: TRBV9; CDR3: CASSVGGPWATQYF; DNA: TGTGCCAGCAGCGTAGGAGGCCCGTGGGCGACCCAGTACTTC
J: TRBJ2-2; D: TRBD2; size: .; V: TRBV9; CDR3: CASSVVLAGGLTGELFF; DNA: TGTGCCAGCAGCGTAGTTCTAGCGGGGGGGCTCACCGGGGAGCTGTTTTTT
J: TRBJ2-3; D: .; size: many; V: TRBV5-1; CDR3: CASSLGVQGDTQYF; DNA: TGCGCCAGCAGCTTGGGTGTGCAAGGAGATACGCAGTATTTT
J: TRBJ2-3; D: .; size: .; V: TRBV10-1; CDR3: CASSEGGAIDTQYF; DNA: TGCGCCAGCAGTGAGGGGGGGGCCATAGATACGCAGTATTTT
J: TRBJ1-1; D: .; size: many; V: TRBV4-3; CDR3: CASSQDWRGRDTEAFF; DNA: TGCGCCAGCAGCCAAGATTGGAGGGGCAGGGACACTGAAGCTTTCTTT
J: TRBJ1-1; D: .; size: many; V: TRBV7-6; CDR3: CASSLRAGEVVAFF; DNA: TGTGCCAGCAGCTTACGGGCAGGGGAGGTGGTAGCTTTCTTT
J: TRBJ2-6; D: .; size: .; V: TRBV19; CDR3: CASSIPNGGGPGANVLTF; DNA: TGTGCCAGTAGTATACCTAACGGAGGGGGGCCTGGGGCCAACGTCCTGACTTTC
J: TRBJ1-2; D: TRBD1; size: .; V: TRBV4-1; CDR3: CASSQVGQGRKKYGYTF; DNA: TGCGCCAGCAGCCAAGTGGGACAGGGGAGGAAGAAATATGGCTACACCTTC
J: TRBJ2-5; D: TRBD1; size: few; V: TRBV5-4; CDR3: CASSQASGTGLRETQYF; DNA: TGTGCCAGCAGCCAGGCTTCCGGGACAGGGTTAAGGGAGACCCAGTACTTC
J: TRBJ1-2; D: .; size: .; V: TRBV18; CDR3: CASSPTGLKGDYGYTF; DNA: TGTGCCAGCTCACCTACCGGGTTAAAGGGAGACTATGGCTACACCTTC
J: TRBJ2-5; D: TRBD2; size: few; V: TRBV9; CDR3: CASSALTSGGAQTQYF; DNA: TGTGCCAGCAGCGCCTTAACTAGCGGGGGGGCCCAGACCCAGTACTTC
J: TRBJ1-6; D: TRBD1; size: few; V: TRBV5-1; CDR3: CASRAGAGRGSSYNSPLHF; DNA: TGCGCCAGCAGAGCCGGCGCCGGCAGGGGGAGCTCCTATAATTCACCCCTCCACTTT